The 25 T cell receptor beta chains listed next were all sequenced from one sample in a study of T cells in Graves' hyperthyroidism and ophthalmopathy. Amplified TCR beta CDR3 regions came from RNA transcripts. Using the HTBI primer set, a first-round RT-PCR was run on the TCR CDR3. TCRdb passed the multiplex PCR reads through MiXCR, listing each CDR3 protein once. Of hundreds of thousands of distinct CDR3 sequences listed, roughly 40% are singletons. Sequencing input: blood. These receptors were obtained from a man between 18 and 35 years old with Graves' hyperthyroidism.

This clonotype was seen only once. This rearrangement joins TRBV2 to TRBJ1-5, with TRBD1 matching over 9 bases. Unmatched junction bases numbered 11, after V lost 7 bases and J lost 7 bases. This CDR3 spans 15 amino acids. CDR1 is SNHLY, CDR2 FYNNEI, per germline. CDR3 protein: CASNSPGQGHQPQHF. CDR3 nucleotides: TGTGCCAGCAACTCCCCGGGACAGGGACACCAGCCCCAGCATTTT.

The chain couples TRBV5-1 to TRBJ1-1; D is uncertain. The germline gives CDR1 SGHRS, CDR2 YFSETQ. V was clipped by 6 bases and J by 5 bases, with 14 bases between them. This CDR3 comprises 13 residues. CDR3 in DNA: TGCGCCAGCAACTTAGAGGCGTGGACTGAAGCTTTCTTT. As protein: CASNLEAWTEAFF.

A word on this clonotype: This sequence may be a read error, since a much larger clone differs from it by one base. The J gene is TRBJ2-5, the V gene TRBV7-9; D is uncertain. Looked up from germline, CDR1 is SEHNR and CDR2 is FQNEAQ (reference sequence). The CDR3 runs to 14 residues. V dropped 2 bases and J dropped 0 bases, with 7 bases sitting between them. CDR3 amino acids: CASSLNGYQETQYF. DNA for the CDR3: TGTGCCAGCAGCTTAAACGGGTACCAAGAGACCCAGTACTTC.

The CDR3 loop is CSASRVGQETQYF. DNA for the CDR3: TGCAGTGCATCCCGGGTCGGGCAAGAGACCCAGTACTTC. The rearrangement uses TRBV20-1 and TRBJ2-5; D unclear. This CDR3 spans 13 amino acids. Germline V lookup: CDR1 DFQATT, CDR2 SNEGSKA (reference sequence). V shed 6 bases and J shed 2 bases, with 13 bases lying between them.

This clonotype was recorded at least ten times. CDR3 amino acids: CATAQGGYSNQPQHF. CDR3 DNA: TGTGCCACCGCACAGGGAGGGTATAGCAATCAGCCCCAGCATTTT. This chain connects TRBV15 to TRBJ1-5; TRBD1 is a possible D gene (6 bases). Germline V gene data show CDR1 as LNHNV and CDR2 as YYDKDF (reference sequence). The CDR3 loop spans 15 amino acids. With 8 bases removed from V and 0 bases from J, the gap between germline ends came to 14 bases.

This clonotype was recorded a few times. The CDR3 sequence is CASSLGLSYGNTIYF. In nucleotides, the CDR3 is TGTGCCAGCAGCTTAGGTCTAAGCTATGGAAACACCATATATTTT. This sequence joins TRBV7-2 and TRBJ1-3; unclear D gene. CDR1 SGHTA and CDR2 FQGNSA come from the germline V gene. Deletions cut 1 base from V and 3 bases from J, with 10 bases between. The CDR3 consists of 15 residues.

About this clonotype itself: Just one base apart from a much larger clone, this may be a read error. V usage is TRBV12-3 or TRBV12-4 and J usage is TRBJ1-1; unclear D gene. CDR3 size: 13 residues. CDR3 region: CASSLWRDAETFF. CDR3 in DNA: TGTGCCAGCAGTTTATGGAGAGATGCTGAAACTTTCTTT.

This clonotype was counted ten times or more. The chain combines TRBV2 with TRBJ2-7, with 9 bases aligning to TRBD1. The CDR3 has 14 residues. J was trimmed by 3 bases and V by 6 bases; bases with no gene match: 6. Germline CDR1 reads SNHLY; CDR2 reads FYNNEI. The DNA of the CDR3 is TGTGCCAGCAGGGTAACAGGGGGCTTCTACGAGCAGTACTTC. Protein: CASRVTGGFYEQYF.

This clonotype has just a few counts. The chain has TRBV7-2 and TRBJ2-2; 8 nucleotides align to TRBD2. The germline V gene encodes CDR1 SGHTA and CDR2 FQGNSA. This CDR3 has 17 residues. J lost 5 bases, V lost 5 bases, and 13 bases had no gene match. The CDR3 nucleotides are TGTGCCAGCAGCCAAGATCTAAGCGGGAGAGGGACCGGGGAGCTGTTTTTT. The encoded protein is CASSQDLSGRGTGELFF.

This clonotype has just a few counts. The chain uses TRBV5-1 and TRBJ2-5; TRBD1 is a possible D gene (5 bases). V lost 2 bases, J lost 4 bases, and 12 bases lay in between. The CDR3 covers 14 residues. Germline V gene lookup returns CDR1 SGHRS and CDR2 YFSETQ. CDR3 loop: CASSLSQARETQYF. CDR3 in DNA: TGCGCCAGCAGCTTATCACAGGCCCGAGAGACCCAGTACTTC.

A note on this clonotype: A much larger clonotype is one base distant, so this may be a read error. The chain combines TRBV7-2 with TRBJ2-7; D is uncertain. V was cut by 5 bases and J by 5 bases, with 10 bases left in between. This CDR3 comprises 12 residues. Germline loops: CDR1 SGHTA, CDR2 FQGNSA. The chain's CDR3 is CASSGRLNEQYF. Written as DNA, the CDR3 is TGTGCCAGCAGCGGCAGGCTCAACGAGCAGTACTTC.

The rearrangement links TRBV29-1 to TRBJ2-3; 11 nucleotides agree with TRBD2. The V gene's germline CDR1 is SQVTM and CDR2 ANQGSEA. This CDR3 is built from 13 residues. The V gene end was trimmed by 7 bases and the J gene end by 5 bases; junction bases not matched to a gene: 5. The CDR3 nucleotides are TGCAGCGGTCTAGCGGGAGGAGGAGATACGCAGTATTTT. Its protein product is CSGLAGGGDTQYF.

The rearrangement uses TRBV2 and TRBJ2-7; TRBD1 is a possible D gene (6 bases). Trimming removed 5 bases from V and 4 bases from J, with 12 bases in between. Germline CDR1 SNHLY, CDR2 FYNNEI. The CDR3 loop spans 13 amino acids. The CDR3 is CASSMDSIYEQYF. For the CDR3, the DNA is TGTGCCAGCAGTATGGACAGCATATACGAGCAGTACTTC.

The chain employs TRBV6-5 and TRBJ2-2; a possible D gene is TRBD1 (6 bases). Trimming took off 2 bases at V and 6 bases at J, with 10 bases between the two ends. Germline assignment: CDR1 MNHEY and CDR2 SVGAGI. The CDR3 totals 14 residues. In DNA, the CDR3 is TGTGCCAGCAGTTACAACAACAGGGCCGGGGAGCTGTTTTTT. It translates to CASSYNNRAGELFF.

This clonotype was counted between two and nine times. The chain employs TRBV7-2 and TRBJ2-2; tentatively, D is TRBD2 (6 bases). The V gene's germline CDR1 is SGHTA and CDR2 FQGNSA. This CDR3 has 14 amino acids. Trimming removed 1 base from V and 4 bases from J, with 7 bases in between. The CDR3 spells CASSLGGVTGELFF. The DNA of the CDR3 is TGTGCCAGCAGCTTAGGGGGGGTCACCGGGGAGCTGTTTTTT.

As DNA, the CDR3 is TGTGCCAGCAGCGATGGACGGATGAATGAAAAACTGTTTTTT. Translated, it gives CASSDGRMNEKLFF. V usage is TRBV9 and J usage is TRBJ1-4; D not resolved. CDR1 and CDR2 from the germline V gene are SGDLS and YYNGEE. This CDR3 is built from 14 residues. V was trimmed by 3 bases and J by 5 bases, leaving 11 bases between them.

This clonotype has ten or more counts. This chain connects TRBV2 to TRBJ2-7, with no clear D. Trimming shortened V by 10 bases and J by 0 bases, and 10 bases separated the two germline ends. Germline V CDR1 and CDR2: SNHLY, FYNNEI. The CDR3 has 12 amino acids. CDR3 in amino acids: CAIRTVSYEQYF. In DNA form, the CDR3 reads TGTGCCATCCGGACGGTCTCCTACGAGCAGTACTTC.

This chain links TRBV5-6 with TRBJ2-7, with D possibly being TRBD2 (6 bases). Trimming took 2 bases from V and 2 from J, leaving 14 bases between them. The CDR3 covers 15 residues. Germline V gives CDR1 SGHDT, CDR2 YYEEEE. As DNA, the CDR3 is TGTGCCAGCAGCTTTCGCGGGGCGGCGCCCTACGAGCAGTACTTC. Protein sequence: CASSFRGAAPYEQYF.

This clonotype was observed many times. The chain links TRBV7-8 to TRBJ2-7; D might be TRBD2 (6 bases). Per the germline V gene, CDR1 is SGHVS and CDR2 is FQNEAQ. Trimming removed 5 bases from V and 2 bases from J, with 22 bases in between. There are 17 residues in the CDR3. CDR3 region: CASSKQRGREAAYEQYF. CDR3 nucleotides: TGTGCCAGCAGCAAACAAAGGGGTAGGGAGGCTGCCTACGAGCAGTACTTC. The variable domain in full, completed from reference TRBV7-8 and TRBJ2-7, reads GAGVSQSPRYKVAKRGQDVALRCDPISGHVSLFWYQQALGQGPEFLTYFQNEAQLDKSGLPSDRFFAERPEGSVSTLKIQRTQQEDSAVYLCASSKQRGREAAYEQYFGPGTRLTVT.

Many counts were recorded for this clonotype. The V and J genes are TRBV10-2 and TRBJ1-6; D might be TRBD1 (6 bases). The CDR3 sequence is 13 residues long. Trimming pared 2 bases from V and 8 bases from J, leaving 7 bases between. The germline V gene encodes CDR1 WSHSY and CDR2 SAAADI. DNA for the CDR3: TGCGCCAGCAGTGAGACAGGGTATTCACCCCTCCACTTT. Protein product: CASSETGYSPLHF.

This clonotype was seen repeatedly, ten times or more. CDR3 coding DNA: TGTGCCAGTAGTTCGAGGACAGACATCTATGGCTACACCTTC. It codes for CASSSRTDIYGYTF. The chain employs TRBV19 and TRBJ1-2; D might be TRBD1 (6 bases). This CDR3 region has 14 residues. With 5 bases removed from V and 4 bases from J, the gap between germline ends came to 14 bases. Germline assignment: CDR1 LNHDA and CDR2 SQIVND (reference sequence).

The chain employs TRBV11-2 and TRBJ2-2; D possibly uses TRBD1 or TRBD2 (5 bases each). CDR3 length equals 13 residues. Trimming cost V 6 bases and J 4 bases, with 9 bases left between them. The germline V gene encodes CDR1 SGHAT and CDR2 FQNNGV. The CDR3 DNA is TGTGCCAGCAGGGGACCCGGCACCGGGGAGCTGTTTTTT. Translating it yields CASRGPGTGELFF.

This clonotype was detected once. This may arise from a read error, as a much more abundant clone is one base away. V is TRBV19 and J is TRBJ2-7; D uncertain. The germline V and J ends were trimmed by 9 bases and 0 bases, with 12 bases remaining between them. Germline V gene lookup returns CDR1 LNHDA and CDR2 SQIVND (reference sequence). This CDR3 has 13 amino acids. The CDR3 bases are TGTGCCAGCGGCGATACCCTCTCCTACGAGCAGTACTTC. Protein product: CASGDTLSYEQYF.

In its sample, this clonotype was seen many times. The V and J genes are TRBV24-1 and TRBJ1-4; no reliable D call. Germline V gene lookup returns CDR1 KGHDR and CDR2 SFDVKD. This CDR3 has 13 amino acids. Between the trimmed V and J ends, which lost 5 bases and 7 bases, there was a span of 10 bases. The CDR3 coding sequence is TGTGCCACCAGTGCCGGCGGAGGTGAAAAACTGTTTTTT. Encoded protein: CATSAGGGEKLFF.

In regard to this clonotype: The missing conserved phenylalanine or tryptophan at the end of this CDR3 makes a read error likely. The DNA is omitted, as the CDR3 cannot be located on it reliably, and the CDR3 follows TCRdb's listing. The chain is built from TRBV28 and TRBJ1-3; TRBD1 was called by the table and not checked on the DNA. Germline loops: CDR1 MDHEN, CDR2 SYDVKM. The CDR3 region is 10 residues in length, termini included. CDR3 residues: CASSPGQENT.